This TCR beta chain was sequenced during a study of OX40 agonist ivuxolimab in advanced cancers. General study points: Expanded clones belonging to CD8+ T cells outnumbered, on average, those of CD4+.

Per germline, CDR1 SNHLY and CDR2 FYNNEI. Unmatched junction bases numbered 2, after V lost 4 bases and J lost 4 bases. The CDR3 totals 15 residues. Assay used: immunoSEQ multiplex PCR; TCRdb lists only in-frame clones, some missing. The profile shows about 100,000 clones, 84% of them singletons. Concerning this clone: Its antigen is undetermined.

The sequence was obtained from an adult with an advanced solid tumor such as melanoma, head and neck, liver or kidney cancer. Sequencing was performed on CD4+ or CD8+ T cells sorted from blood, taken in a trial of the OX40 agonist ivuxolimab. V gene TRBV2 combines with J gene TRBJ2-7; 15 bases align to TRBD2. The CDR3 DNA reads TGTGCCAGCAGTGGAGGACTAGCGGGAGGGTACGAGCAGTACTTC. Protein sequence: CASSGGLAGGYEQYF.